This T cell receptor (beta chain) was retrieved from a study of patients and donors after allogeneic stem cell transplantation. TCRdb reprocessed the RT-PCR reads via MiXCR and lists one record per CDR3 protein. Among approximately 150,000 distinct CDR3 sequences, approximately 24% were seen once, and the ten largest hold 26%. Deletions cut 0 bases from V and 5 bases from J, with 20 bases between. CDR3 length: 17 amino acids. Germline V CDR1 and CDR2: DFQATT, SNEGSKA (reference sequence). The receptor comes from a human donor who was either an allogeneic HSCT recipient or a stem cell or donor lymphocyte infusion donor (not recorded which). It is not recorded whose cells these are; they may come from a transplant donor. The source material was blood, either unsorted or a sorted T cell fraction (not recorded which). V is TRBV20-1 and J is TRBJ1-5; D is possibly TRBD1 (5 bases). CDR3 sequence reads: CSARDAVGAEIHQPQHF. CDR3 DNA sequence: TGCAGTGCTAGAGATGCTGTCGGGGCCGAAATTCATCAGCCCCAGCATTTT.